These 18 T cell receptor beta chains originate from one sample sequenced in a study of spatial heterogeneity in lung cancer. One entry per CDR3 protein results from TCRdb running MiXCR on the 5' RACE reads. The sample consists of some 110,000 distinct CDR3 sequences, approximately 12% of them appearing once. Stated time point: blood at routine non-recurrence follow-up after resection. Sequencing of whole RNA from tumor, nontumor lung or frozen PBMC involved no sorting. Sequencing was performed on PBMCs, taken at follow-up. The receptors here all came from a male donor with early-stage non-small cell lung cancer.

This clonotype was counted at least ten times. The chain is built from TRBV27 and TRBJ2-1, with D perhaps TRBD1 (5 bases). The germline gives CDR1 MNHEY, CDR2 SMNVEV (reference sequence). CDR3 size: 13 residues. Trimming took off 2 bases at V and 11 bases at J, with 13 bases between the two ends. The DNA for the CDR3 is TGTGCCAGCAGTTTAGAGTCAGGGCTGAAGCAGTTCTTC. Protein product: CASSLESGLKQFF.

This clonotype showed up many times. The rearrangement links TRBV19 to TRBJ2-3; D call uncertain. Germline V gene data show CDR1 as LNHDA and CDR2 as SQIVND (reference sequence). This CDR3 has 16 residues. Between the trimmed V and J ends, which lost 6 bases and 5 bases, there was a span of 21 bases. The CDR3 sequence is CASSGRRAANRDTQYF. Written as DNA, the CDR3 is TGTGCCAGTAGCGGCAGAAGAGCCGCGAACAGAGATACGCAGTATTTT.

On this clonotype: A much larger clone sits a single nucleotide away, making a read error possible. The rearrangement uses TRBV14 and TRBJ2-7; D is unclear. The CDR3 contains 11 residues. The germline V gene encodes CDR1 SGHDN and CDR2 FVKESK. The ends were cut back, 1 base at V and 5 bases at J, with 3 bases in the middle. The CDR3 nucleotides are TGTGCCAGCAGCCAAGTGAACGAGCAGTACTTC. It yields the protein CASSQVNEQYF.

This clonotype has a count of ten or more. The genes are TRBV4-2 and TRBJ2-6; D unresolved. The CDR3 extends over 15 amino acids. Trimming took 5 bases from V and 0 from J, leaving 8 bases between them. The germline gives CDR1 LGHNA, CDR2 YNFKEQ. CDR3 DNA: TGTGCCAGCAGCAAGGAAGCCTCTGGGGCCAACGTCCTGACTTTC. Protein: CASSKEASGANVLTF.

As for this clonotype: Its ends do not fully match the called genes, so a read error is possible. The chain carries TRBV6-5 and TRBJ2-6; TRBD2 matches at 7 bases. Per germline, CDR1 MNHEY and CDR2 SVGAGI. CDR3 length: 20 amino acids. CDR3 sequence reads: CASSPWPSQGGDSGANVLAF. DNA for the CDR3: TGTGCCAGCAGCCCTTGGCCCTCCCAGGGAGGGGACTCTGGGGCCAACGTCCTGGCTTTC.

This clonotype was seen repeatedly, ten times or more. This rearrangement joins TRBV7-6 to TRBJ2-1; 14 nucleotides align to TRBD2. The CDR3 contains 16 residues. The V and J ends lost 5 bases and 7 bases, in that order; junction bases with no gene match: 7. CDR1 SGHVS and CDR2 FNYEAQ come from the germline V gene. The CDR3 DNA follows: TGTGCCAGCAGCCTTCGACTAGCGGGGGGGCAGAATGAGCAGTTCTTC. It encodes CASSLRLAGGQNEQFF.

The V gene is TRBV20-1, the J gene TRBJ2-7; TRBD1 aligns across 8 bases. J was trimmed by 4 bases and V by 5 bases; bases with no gene match: 16. CDR3 size: 16 residues. Germline-derived CDR1 and CDR2 are DFQATT and SNEGSKA (reference sequence). In nucleotides, the CDR3 is TGCAGTGCTCTAAGAACGGACAGGGTTAAGTTTTACGAGCAGTACTTC. Protein product: CSALRTDRVKFYEQYF.

This clonotype was observed a handful of times. The chain employs TRBV6-5 and TRBJ2-3, with a tentative D call TRBD2 (6 bases). V lost 11 bases and J lost 3, with 15 bases in between. CDR1 and CDR2 from the germline V gene are MNHEY and SVGAGI. The CDR3 totals 13 residues. DNA of the CDR3: TGTGCCTCTCTGGGGGGAGTAACAGATACGCAGTATTTT. Encoded protein: CASLGGVTDTQYF.

The sample holds many counts of this clonotype. Written as DNA, the CDR3 is TGTGCCAGCAGCTCGATAAAGCACAGGAGGGAGAACACTGAAGCTTTCTTT. Amino acid sequence: CASSSIKHRRENTEAFF. The chain couples TRBV11-2 to TRBJ1-1; D perhaps matches TRBD1 (5 bases). The germline V and J ends were trimmed by 4 bases and 1 base, with 19 bases remaining between them. The CDR3 runs 17 residues. The germline V gene has CDR1 SGHAT and CDR2 FQNNGV.

The rearrangement uses TRBV7-2 and TRBJ2-3, with 12 nucleotides matching TRBD2. CDR1 SGHTA and CDR2 FQGNSA come from the germline V gene. J gave up 6 bases and V 4 bases, and 2 bases lay outside the gene matches. The CDR3 length is 14 residues. Here the CDR3 reads CASSSGLAGDTQYF. The CDR3 nucleotides are TGTGCCAGCAGCTCCGGACTAGCGGGGGATACGCAGTATTTT.

This clonotype was found a few times. The V gene is TRBV6-6, the J gene TRBJ2-3, with unresolved D. V was clipped by 2 bases and J by 2 bases, with 8 bases between them. From germline, CDR1 is MNHNY and CDR2 SVGAGI (reference sequence). This CDR3 is built from 14 residues. CDR3 loop: CASSYPPPTDTQYF. The CDR3 DNA follows: TGTGCCAGCAGTTACCCCCCACCCACAGATACGCAGTATTTT.

A few counts support this clonotype. The rearrangement links TRBV12-3 or TRBV12-4 to TRBJ2-5; TRBD2 matches 7 bases. There are 16 residues in the CDR3. Germline trimming cut 7 bases from V and 2 bases from J; bases unmatched to any gene: 13. In DNA form, the CDR3 reads TGTGCCAGCACCGTAAACTGGGGACTACCTCAAGAGACCCAGTACTTC. The encoded protein is CASTVNWGLPQETQYF.

This clonotype has a handful of counts. The V gene is TRBV18, the J gene TRBJ1-5, with 7 bases matching TRBD1. Trimming at V came to 6 bases and at J to 1 base, leaving 15 bases not matched to a gene. The CDR3 is 18 residues long. CDR1 and CDR2 from the germline V gene are KGHSH and LQKENI. CDR3 protein: CASSPTGAGGGSNQPQHF. The CDR3 DNA follows: TGTGCCAGCTCGCCAACCGGCGCAGGGGGTGGAAGCAATCAGCCCCAGCATTTT.

This clonotype has just a few counts. The V gene is TRBV28, the J gene TRBJ1-2; D not certain. CDR1 is MDHEN and CDR2 is SYDVKM in the germline V gene. Between the trimmed V and J ends, which lost 3 bases and 1 base, there was a span of 9 bases. The CDR3 consists of 14 residues. The CDR3 nucleotides are TGTGCCAGCAGTTTTAACACCTATAACTATGGCTACACCTTC. Its protein product is CASSFNTYNYGYTF.

This clonotype was counted ten times or more. The rearrangement joins TRBV30 to TRBJ2-7; TRBD2 matches at 10 bases. The J segment lost 0 bases and the V segment lost 7 bases, leaving 9 bases of the junction unmatched. The CDR3 totals 15 residues. CDR1 is GTSNPN, CDR2 SVGIG, per germline (reference sequence). CDR3 protein: CAYLSGGPLSYEQYF. Here the CDR3 DNA reads TGTGCCTACCTTAGCGGGGGGCCCCTCTCCTACGAGCAGTACTTC.

This clonotype showed up just a few times. This CDR3 is CASSQAAGLSSGNTIYF. CDR3 DNA sequence: TGCGCCAGCAGCCAAGCGGCAGGATTGAGCTCTGGAAACACCATATATTTT. This chain uses TRBV4-3 with TRBJ1-3; D call uncertain. The CDR3 spans 17 residues. V was trimmed by 1 base and J by 0 bases, leaving 13 bases between them. Germline loops: CDR1 LGHNA, CDR2 YSLEER.

This clonotype was observed a handful of times. The chain uses TRBV6-2 or TRBV6-3 and TRBJ1-6; 9 bases map to TRBD1. The CDR3 is made up of 15 amino acids. V dropped 6 bases and J dropped 9; count of bases not matched to a gene: 9. Germline V gives CDR1 MNHEY, CDR2 SVGEGT. CDR3 protein: CASSHGQGPSSPLHF. For the CDR3, the DNA is TGTGCCAGCAGCCACGGACAGGGGCCCTCTTCACCCCTCCACTTT.

This clonotype was recorded at least ten times. V usage is TRBV28 and J usage is TRBJ2-1; the match to TRBD1 covers 7 bases. V was clipped by 4 bases and J by 8 bases; unmatched bases: 8. Germline V gene sequence: CDR1 MDHEN, CDR2 SYDVKM. The CDR3 totals 14 residues. The CDR3 region is CASSSSGTVDEQFF. CDR3 nucleotide sequence: TGTGCCAGCAGTTCGTCCGGGACAGTCGATGAGCAGTTCTTC.